This section outlines one TCR beta chain sequence together with its context. The antigen remains unidentified. Trimming took 0 bases from V and 2 from J, leaving 10 bases between them. Germline CDR1 SGDLS, CDR2 YYNGEE. The CDR3 runs to 15 residues. TCRdb fed the 5' RACE reads into MiXCR, producing one record per CDR3 protein. The repertoire includes 1.5 million to 2 million distinct CDR3 sequences, under 35% of them detected once, and approximately 0.25% sits in the top ten. The sample is drawn from a study of identical twins. Findings and caveats of the study: In monozygotic twins, models underestimated the sharing of out-of-frame TCR alpha. It was possible that invariant MAIT and iNKT cells partly confounded the zero-insertion analyses.

The sample was cord blood. This sequence originates from a newborn girl in good health. The V and J genes are TRBV9 and TRBJ2-3, with D unresolved. The CDR3 nucleotides read TGTGCCAGCAGCGTAGAGCCCTACCTCACAGATACGCAGTATTTT. Amino acid sequence: CASSVEPYLTDTQYF. The whole variable domain, filled in from reference TRBV9 and TRBJ2-3, reads DSGVTQTPKHLITATGQRVTLRCSPRSGDLSVYWYQQSLDQGLQFLIQYYNGEERAKGNILERFSAQQFPDLHSELNLSSLELGDSALYFCASSVEPYLTDTQYFGPGTRLTVL.